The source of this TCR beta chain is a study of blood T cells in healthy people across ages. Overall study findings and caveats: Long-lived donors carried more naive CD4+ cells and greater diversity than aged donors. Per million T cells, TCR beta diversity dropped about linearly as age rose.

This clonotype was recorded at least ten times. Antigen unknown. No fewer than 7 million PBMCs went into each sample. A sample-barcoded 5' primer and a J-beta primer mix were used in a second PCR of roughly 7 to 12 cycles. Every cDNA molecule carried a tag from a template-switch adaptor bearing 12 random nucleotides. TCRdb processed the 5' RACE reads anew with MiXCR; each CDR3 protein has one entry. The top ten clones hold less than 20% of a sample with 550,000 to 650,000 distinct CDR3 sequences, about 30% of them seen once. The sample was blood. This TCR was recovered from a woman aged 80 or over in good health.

In DNA, the CDR3 is TGTGCCAGCAGAAGCGTAGCGGTTGAGCAGTTCTTC. This gives the protein CASRSVAVEQFF. The genes are TRBV27 and TRBJ2-1; D might be TRBD2 (6 bases). Germline loops: CDR1 MNHEY, CDR2 SMNVEV (reference sequence). Trimming shortened V by 6 bases and J by 9 bases, and 12 bases separated the two germline ends. The CDR3 spans 12 residues.